This TCR beta chain was observed in a study of blood T cell repertoires in COVID-19. Sequencing was performed with immunoSEQ multiplex PCR; in TCRdb, only in-frame clones are kept and a portion is missing. This sample has about 220,000 clones; less than 90% occur once, and the top ten carry 15% to 20%. The V gene's germline CDR1 is SGHAT and CDR2 FQNNGV. This CDR3 has 17 amino acids. After removal of 2 bases from V and 0 bases from J, the junction contained 8 bases not matched to a gene. The sequencing input was peripheral blood. The chain is built from TRBV11-2 and TRBJ1-1; the match to TRBD1 covers 8 bases. The origin of this receptor is a man between 25 and 39 years old with active or convalescent COVID-19. DNA of the CDR3: TGTGCCAGCAGCTTACGGACAGGGTACCTCATGAACACTGAAGCTTTCTTT. Protein product: CASSLRTGYLMNTEAFF. The whole variable domain, remainder taken from reference TRBV11-2 and TRBJ1-1, is EAGVAQSPRYKIIEKRQSVAFWCNPISGHATLYWYQQILGQGPKLLIQFQNNGVVDDSQLPKDRFSAERLKGVDSTLKIQPAKLEDSAVYLCASSLRTGYLMNTEAFFGQGTRLTVV.